The following is a T cell receptor (beta chain) sequence with its context. This sample stems from a study of shared T cell receptors in the human thymus. This table comes from immunoSEQ multiplex PCR, and its TCRdb copy is limited to in-frame clones, with some not included. The sample consists of hundreds of thousands of clones, approximately 89% of them appearing once. The CDR3 has 16 amino acids. J gave up 2 bases and V 5 bases, and 6 bases lay outside the gene matches. The V gene's germline CDR1 is SNHLY and CDR2 FYNNEI. Separately, the same data were catalogued under a study of human thymus T cells. That paper notes: Infants served as donors; they were healthy and Finnish and were having corrective surgery for congenital heart defects. The thymus was resected at corrective cardiac surgery. Seemingly biased V and J gene usage marked thymic and blood repertoires. The related literature has documented a marked overlap of thymic repertoires among unrelated individuals.

This TCR was sampled from a boy less than two years old with a congenital heart defect. The V call is TRBV2, the J call TRBJ2-1; 10 bases line up with TRBD2. The sample comprised thymocytes. CDR3 sequence reads: CASSHLAGAAYNEQFF. CDR3 sequence (DNA): TGTGCCAGCAGTCATCTAGCGGGGGCCGCCTACAATGAGCAGTTCTTC.